This TCR beta chain was observed in a study of regulatory T cells in long-lasting Graves disease. This clonotype was found many times. Arm-PCR of CDR3 regions and iRepertoire HTBI primers were used to build TCR beta libraries. TCRdb fed the multiplex PCR reads into MiXCR, producing one record per CDR3 protein. Here the sample spans about 450,000 distinct CDR3 sequences, around 15% being singletons. Germline CDR1 DFQATT, CDR2 SNEGSKA (reference sequence). This CDR3 spans 12 amino acids. V trimming: 5 bases; J trimming: 6 bases; junction bases outside the gene matches: 4. Time point of the sample: newly diagnosed GD, antithyroid drugs for less than 3 months. PBMCs were the source of the RNA used for TCR sequencing. These data were likewise used in another study, on T cells in Graves' hyperthyroidism and ophthalmopathy. As that study records: Hyperthyroidism was newly diagnosed in patients aged 18 to 65 (duration under 2 months).

The chain joins TRBV20-1 to TRBJ1-1; 9 bases map to TRBD1. This sequence originates from a woman younger than 45 with Graves disease. This material consisted of peripheral blood mononuclear cells (PBMCs), taken at new diagnosis, from a patient treated with antithyroid drugs. The CDR3 protein is CSAQQGAAEAFF. Written as DNA, the CDR3 is TGCAGTGCTCAACAGGGGGCGGCTGAAGCTTTCTTT.